This T cell receptor beta chain appears in the sequencing data of a study of CD8 T cells in Susac syndrome. RNA in amounts of roughly 0.5 to 1 ug was reverse transcribed with random hexamers. TCRdb reanalysed the immunoSEQ multiplex PCR reads using MiXCR and keeps one entry per CDR3 protein. The repertoire holds hundreds of thousands of distinct CDR3 sequences, with approximately 85% as singletons. The CDR3 totals 13 residues. V lost 5 bases and J 1 base, leaving 7 bases between the germline ends. Germline V CDR1 and CDR2: KGHDR, SFDVKD. The V gene is TRBV24-1, the J gene TRBJ2-5; D unclear. The TCR sequence derives from a human donor with multiple sclerosis. The sequenced material came from CD8+ T cells from PBMCs. The CDR3 loop is CATSAPIQETQYF. The CDR3 coding sequence is TGTGCCACCAGTGCCCCCATCCAAGAGACCCAGTACTTC.